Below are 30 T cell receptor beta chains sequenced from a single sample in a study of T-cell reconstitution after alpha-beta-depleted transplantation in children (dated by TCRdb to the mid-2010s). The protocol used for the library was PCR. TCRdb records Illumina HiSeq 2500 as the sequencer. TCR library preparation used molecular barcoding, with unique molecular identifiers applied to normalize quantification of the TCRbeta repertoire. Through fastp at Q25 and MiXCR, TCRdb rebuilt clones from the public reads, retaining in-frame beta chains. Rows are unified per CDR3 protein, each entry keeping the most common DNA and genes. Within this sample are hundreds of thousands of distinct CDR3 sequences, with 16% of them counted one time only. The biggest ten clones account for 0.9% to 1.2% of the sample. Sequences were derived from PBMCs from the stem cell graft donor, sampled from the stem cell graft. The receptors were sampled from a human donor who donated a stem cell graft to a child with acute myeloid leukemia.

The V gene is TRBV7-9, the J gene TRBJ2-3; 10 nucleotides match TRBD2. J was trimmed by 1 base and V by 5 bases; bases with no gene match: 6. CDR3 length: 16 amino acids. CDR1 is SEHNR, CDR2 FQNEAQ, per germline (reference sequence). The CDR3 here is CASSGWLAGGTDTQYF. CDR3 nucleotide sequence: TGTGCCAGCAGCGGATGGCTAGCGGGGGGCACAGATACGCAGTATTTT.

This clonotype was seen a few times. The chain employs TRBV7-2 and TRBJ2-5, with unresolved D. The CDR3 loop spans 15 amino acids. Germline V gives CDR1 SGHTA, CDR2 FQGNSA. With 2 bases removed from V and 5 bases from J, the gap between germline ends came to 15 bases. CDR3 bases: TGTGCCAGCAGCTTAACTGGCATCCAACACGAGACCCAGTACTTC. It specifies CASSLTGIQHETQYF.

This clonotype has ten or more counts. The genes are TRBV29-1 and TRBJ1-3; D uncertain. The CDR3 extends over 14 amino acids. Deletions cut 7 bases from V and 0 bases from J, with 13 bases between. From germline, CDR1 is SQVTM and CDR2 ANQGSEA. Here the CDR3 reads CSARPTSSGNTIYF. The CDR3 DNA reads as TGCAGCGCTCGACCGACCTCCTCTGGAAACACCATATATTTT.

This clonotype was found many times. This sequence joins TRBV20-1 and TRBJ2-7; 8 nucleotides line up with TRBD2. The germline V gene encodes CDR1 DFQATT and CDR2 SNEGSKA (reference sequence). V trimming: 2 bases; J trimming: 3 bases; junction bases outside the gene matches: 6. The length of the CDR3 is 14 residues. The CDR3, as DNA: TGCAGTGCTAGATTAGCGGGGACTGACTACGAGCAGTACTTC. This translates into CSARLAGTDYEQYF.

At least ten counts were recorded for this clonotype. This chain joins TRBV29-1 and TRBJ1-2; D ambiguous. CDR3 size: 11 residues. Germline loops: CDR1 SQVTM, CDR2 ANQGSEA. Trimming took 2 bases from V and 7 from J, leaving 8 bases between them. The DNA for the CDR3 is TGCAGCGTTGAACGCGGCTCTGGCTACACCTTC. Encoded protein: CSVERGSGYTF.

The chain's CDR3 is CSAREGRNTGELFF. The CDR3 DNA reads as TGCAGTGCTAGAGAGGGTCGAAACACCGGGGAGCTGTTTTTT. V usage is TRBV20-1 and J usage is TRBJ2-2, with unresolved D. CDR1 is DFQATT and CDR2 is SNEGSKA in the germline V gene (reference sequence). This CDR3 is built from 14 residues. Trimming took 0 bases from V and 2 from J, leaving 7 bases between them.

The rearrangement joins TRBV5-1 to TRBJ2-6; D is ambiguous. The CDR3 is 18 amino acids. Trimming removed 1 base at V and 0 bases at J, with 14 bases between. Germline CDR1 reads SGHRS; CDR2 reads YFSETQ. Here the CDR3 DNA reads TGCGCCAGCAGCTTGATGTCCCGGGCCAGCTCTGGGGCCAACGTCCTGACTTTC. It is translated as CASSLMSRASSGANVLTF. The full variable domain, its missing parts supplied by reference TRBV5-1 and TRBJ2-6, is KAGVTQTPRYLIKTRGQQVTLSCSPISGHRSVSWYQQTPGQGLQFLFEYFSETQRNKGNFPGRFSGRQFSNSRSEMNVSTLELGDSALYLCASSLMSRASSGANVLTFGAGSRLTVL.

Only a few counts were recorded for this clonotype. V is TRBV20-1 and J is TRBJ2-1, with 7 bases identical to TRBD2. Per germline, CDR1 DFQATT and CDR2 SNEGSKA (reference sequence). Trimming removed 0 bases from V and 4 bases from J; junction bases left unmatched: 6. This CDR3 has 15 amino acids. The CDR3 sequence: CSARDLPSGYNEQFF. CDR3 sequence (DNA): TGCAGTGCTAGAGATCTGCCTAGCGGATACAATGAGCAGTTCTTC.

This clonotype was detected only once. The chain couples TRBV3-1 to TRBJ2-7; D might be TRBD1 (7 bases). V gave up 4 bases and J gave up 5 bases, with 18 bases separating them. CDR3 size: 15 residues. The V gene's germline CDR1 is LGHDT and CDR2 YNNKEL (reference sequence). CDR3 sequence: CASSRHRGGLDEQYV. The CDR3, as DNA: TGTGCCAGCAGCCGCCACAGGGGAGGTTTGGACGAGCAGTACGTC.

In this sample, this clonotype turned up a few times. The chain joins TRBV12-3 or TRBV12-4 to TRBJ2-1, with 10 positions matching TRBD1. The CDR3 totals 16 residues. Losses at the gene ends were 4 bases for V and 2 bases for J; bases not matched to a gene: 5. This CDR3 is CASSSPTGGAYNEQFF. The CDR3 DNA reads TGTGCCAGCAGTTCTCCGACAGGGGGCGCCTACAATGAGCAGTTCTTC.

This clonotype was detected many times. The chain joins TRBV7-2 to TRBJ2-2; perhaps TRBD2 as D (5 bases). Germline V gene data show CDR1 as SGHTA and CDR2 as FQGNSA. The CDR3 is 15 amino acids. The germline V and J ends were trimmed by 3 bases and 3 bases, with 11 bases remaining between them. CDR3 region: CASSFKGRDTGELFF. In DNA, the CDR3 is TGTGCCAGCAGCTTTAAAGGGAGAGACACCGGGGAGCTGTTTTTT.

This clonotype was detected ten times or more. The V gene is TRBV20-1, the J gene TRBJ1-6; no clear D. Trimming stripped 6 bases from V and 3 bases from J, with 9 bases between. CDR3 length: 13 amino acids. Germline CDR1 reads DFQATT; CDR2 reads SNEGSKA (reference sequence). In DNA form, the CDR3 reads TGCAGTGCGGCACGGGACTATAATTCACCCCTCCACTTT. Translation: CSAARDYNSPLHF.

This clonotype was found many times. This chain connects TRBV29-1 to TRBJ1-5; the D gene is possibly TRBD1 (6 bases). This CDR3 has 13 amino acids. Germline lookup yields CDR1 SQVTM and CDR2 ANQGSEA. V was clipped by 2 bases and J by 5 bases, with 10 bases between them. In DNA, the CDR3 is TGCAGCGTTGAAATACACAGGGATCAGCCCCAGCATTTT. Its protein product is CSVEIHRDQPQHF.

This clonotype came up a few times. CDR3 nucleotide sequence: TGTGCCAGCAGCCAAGAAGTGACGGGCGGGGGAACTGAAGCTTTCTTT. This translates into CASSQEVTGGGTEAFF. The genes are TRBV4-2 and TRBJ1-1, with D possibly TRBD1 on 5 matching bases. V lost 0 bases and J 5 bases, leaving 16 bases between the germline ends. CDR3 length: 16 residues. Germline values: CDR1 LGHNA, CDR2 YNFKEQ.

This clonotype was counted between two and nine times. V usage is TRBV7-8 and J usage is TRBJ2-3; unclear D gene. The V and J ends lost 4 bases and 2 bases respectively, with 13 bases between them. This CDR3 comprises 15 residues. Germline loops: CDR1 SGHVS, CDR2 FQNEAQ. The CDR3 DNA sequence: TGTGCCAGCAGCTCCCTAGAACGGGCCACAGATACGCAGTATTTT. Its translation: CASSSLERATDTQYF.

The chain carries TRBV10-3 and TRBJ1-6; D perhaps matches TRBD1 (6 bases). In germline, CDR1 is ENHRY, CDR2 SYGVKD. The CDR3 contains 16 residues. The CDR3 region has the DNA TGTGCTAGTATGACAGGAGGAGTTAATGATAATTCACCCCTCCACTTT. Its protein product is CASMTGGVNDNSPLHF.

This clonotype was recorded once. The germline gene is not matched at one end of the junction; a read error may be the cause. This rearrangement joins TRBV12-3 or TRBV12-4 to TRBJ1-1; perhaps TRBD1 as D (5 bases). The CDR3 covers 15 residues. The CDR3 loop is CASSTHRQMNTGAFF. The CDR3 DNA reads TGTGCCAGCAGTACCCACAGGCAAATGAACACTGGAGCTTTCTTT.

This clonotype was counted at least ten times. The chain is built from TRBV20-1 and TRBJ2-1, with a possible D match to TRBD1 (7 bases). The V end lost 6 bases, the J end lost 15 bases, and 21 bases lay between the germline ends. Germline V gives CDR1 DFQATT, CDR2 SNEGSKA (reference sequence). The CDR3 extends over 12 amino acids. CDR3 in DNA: TGCAGTGCCCCCAGGGGGAGGCTAGGGGTGTTCTTC. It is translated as CSAPRGRLGVFF.

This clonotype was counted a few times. The CDR3 reads CSVGAGSGYGYTF. CDR3 nucleotide sequence: TGCAGCGTTGGGGCAGGGTCCGGCTATGGCTACACCTTC. The chain is built from TRBV29-1 and TRBJ1-2; a weak D match, TRBD1 (5 bases). V lost 4 bases and J 4 bases, leaving 13 bases between the germline ends. Germline CDR1 reads SQVTM; CDR2 reads ANQGSEA. CDR3 length equals 13 residues.

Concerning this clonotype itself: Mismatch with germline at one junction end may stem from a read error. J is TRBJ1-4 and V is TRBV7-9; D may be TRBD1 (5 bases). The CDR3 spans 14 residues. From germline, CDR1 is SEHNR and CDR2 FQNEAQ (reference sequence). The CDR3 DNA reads TGTGCCAGCAGCCCCGACAGCTTTAATGAAAAACAGTTTTTT. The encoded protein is CASSPDSFNEKQFF.

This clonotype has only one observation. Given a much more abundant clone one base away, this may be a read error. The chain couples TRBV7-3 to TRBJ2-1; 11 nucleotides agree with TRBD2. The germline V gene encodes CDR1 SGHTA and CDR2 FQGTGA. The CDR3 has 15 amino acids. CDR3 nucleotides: TGTGCCAGCAGCTTAAATAGCGGGGGGGCCAGAGAGCATTTCTTC. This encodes CASSLNSGGAREHFF.

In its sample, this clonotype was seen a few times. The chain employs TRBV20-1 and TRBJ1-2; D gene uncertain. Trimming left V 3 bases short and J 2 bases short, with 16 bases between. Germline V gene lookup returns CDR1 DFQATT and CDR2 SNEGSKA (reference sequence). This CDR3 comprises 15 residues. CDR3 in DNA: TGCAGTGCTAGTAAGGGTTCCTCTTTGAACTATGGCTACACCTTC. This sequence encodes CSASKGSSLNYGYTF.

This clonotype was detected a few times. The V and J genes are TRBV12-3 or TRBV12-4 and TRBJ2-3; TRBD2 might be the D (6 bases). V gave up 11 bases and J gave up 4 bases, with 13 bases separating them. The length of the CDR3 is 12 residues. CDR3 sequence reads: CALGTLSDTQYF. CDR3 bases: TGTGCCCTCGGGACTCTATCAGATACGCAGTATTTT.

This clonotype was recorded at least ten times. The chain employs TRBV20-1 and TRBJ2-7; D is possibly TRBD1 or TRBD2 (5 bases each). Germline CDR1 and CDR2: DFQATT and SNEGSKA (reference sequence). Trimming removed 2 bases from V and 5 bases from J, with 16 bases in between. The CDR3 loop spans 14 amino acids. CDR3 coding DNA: TGCAGTGCTAGAAGGGACGGCCTGGGCCACGAGCAGTACTTC. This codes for CSARRDGLGHEQYF.

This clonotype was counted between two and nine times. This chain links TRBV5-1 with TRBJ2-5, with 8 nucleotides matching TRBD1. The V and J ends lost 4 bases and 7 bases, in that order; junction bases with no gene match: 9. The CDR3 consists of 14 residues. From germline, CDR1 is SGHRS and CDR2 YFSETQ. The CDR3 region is CASSPDRVLGTQYF. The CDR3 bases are TGCGCCAGCAGCCCGGACAGGGTTCTCGGGACCCAGTACTTC.

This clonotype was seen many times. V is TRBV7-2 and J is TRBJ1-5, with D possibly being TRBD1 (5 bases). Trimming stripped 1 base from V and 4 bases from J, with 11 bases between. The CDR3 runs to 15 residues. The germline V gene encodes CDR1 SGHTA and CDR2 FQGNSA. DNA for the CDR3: TGTGCCAGCAGCTTAGTAGGGGCAAGGAATCAGCCCCAGCATTTT. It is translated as CASSLVGARNQPQHF.

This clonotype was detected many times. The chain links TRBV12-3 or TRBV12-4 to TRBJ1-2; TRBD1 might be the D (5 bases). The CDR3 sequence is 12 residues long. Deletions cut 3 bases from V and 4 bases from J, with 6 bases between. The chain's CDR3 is CASSLTAYGYTF. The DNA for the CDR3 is TGTGCCAGCAGTTTGACAGCCTATGGCTACACCTTC.

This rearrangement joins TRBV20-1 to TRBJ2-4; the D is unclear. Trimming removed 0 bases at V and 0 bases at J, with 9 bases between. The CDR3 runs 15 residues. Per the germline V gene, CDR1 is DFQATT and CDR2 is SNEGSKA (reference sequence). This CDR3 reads CSARDPMIAKNIQYF. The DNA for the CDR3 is TGCAGTGCTAGAGATCCCATGATAGCCAAAAACATTCAGTACTTC.

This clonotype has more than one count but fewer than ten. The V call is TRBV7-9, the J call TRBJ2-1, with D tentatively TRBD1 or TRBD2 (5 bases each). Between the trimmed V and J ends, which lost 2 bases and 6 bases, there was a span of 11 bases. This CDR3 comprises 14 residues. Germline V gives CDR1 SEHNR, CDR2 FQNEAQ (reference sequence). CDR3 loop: CASSLRDEANEQFF. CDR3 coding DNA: TGTGCCAGCAGCTTAAGGGACGAAGCCAATGAGCAGTTCTTC.

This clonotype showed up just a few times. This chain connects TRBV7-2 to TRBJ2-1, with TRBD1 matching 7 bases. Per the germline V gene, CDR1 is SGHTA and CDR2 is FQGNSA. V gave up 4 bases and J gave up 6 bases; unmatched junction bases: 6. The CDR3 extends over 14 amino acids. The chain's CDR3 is CASSSPGQLNEQFF. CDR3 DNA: TGTGCCAGCAGCTCCCCGGGACAGCTCAATGAGCAGTTCTTC.